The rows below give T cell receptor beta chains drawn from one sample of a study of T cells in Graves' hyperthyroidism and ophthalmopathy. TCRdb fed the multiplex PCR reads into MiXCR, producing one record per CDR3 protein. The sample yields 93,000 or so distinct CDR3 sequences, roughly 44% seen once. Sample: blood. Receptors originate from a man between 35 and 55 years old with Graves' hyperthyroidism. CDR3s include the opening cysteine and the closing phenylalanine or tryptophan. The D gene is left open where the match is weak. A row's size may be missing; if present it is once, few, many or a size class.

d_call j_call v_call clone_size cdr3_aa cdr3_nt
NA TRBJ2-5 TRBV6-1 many CASSELPYQETQYF TGTGCCAGCAGTGAACTCCCGTACCAAGAGACCCAGTACTTC
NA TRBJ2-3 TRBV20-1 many CSAPRQAGYTQYF TGCAGTGCCCCTCGGCAGGCCGGATATACGCAGTATTTT
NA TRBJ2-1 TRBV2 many CAIRKNGGSYNEQFF TGTGCCATAAGAAAGAATGGGGGAAGCTACAATGAGCAGTTCTTC
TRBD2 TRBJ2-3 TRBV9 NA CAGSVNSGLEADTQDF TGTGCCGGCAGCGTAAACTCCGGACTAGAGGCAGATACGCAGGATTTT
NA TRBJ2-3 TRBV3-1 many CASSQTRNTDTQYF TGTGCCAGCAGCCAAACCCGGAACACAGATACGCAGTATTTT
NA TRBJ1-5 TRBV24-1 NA CATSGTSGEQPQHF TGTGCCACCAGTGGGACTAGCGGGGAACAGCCCCAGCATTTT
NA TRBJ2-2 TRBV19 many CASSIKGGNKAGELFF TGTGCCAGTAGTATAAAAGGGGGGAATAAAGCCGGGGAGCTGTTTTTT
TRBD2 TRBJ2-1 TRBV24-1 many CATSDLGLAGESEQFF TGTGCCACCAGTGATTTAGGACTAGCGGGAGAAAGTGAGCAGTTCTTC
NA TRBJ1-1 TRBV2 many CASVVEEDTEAFF TGTGCCAGTGTGGTGGAGGAGGACACTGAAGCTTTCTTT
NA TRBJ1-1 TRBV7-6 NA CASSLTSGSTEAFF TGTGCCAGCAGCCTCACTAGCGGGAGCACTGAAGCTTTCTTT
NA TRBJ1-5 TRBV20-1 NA CSAAGTSPIANQPQHF TGCAGTGCCGCCGGGACCTCCCCGATTGCCAATCAGCCCCAGCATTTT
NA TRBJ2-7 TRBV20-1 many CSAPLVYEQYF TGCAGTGCTCCCCTAGTCTACGAGCAGTACTTC
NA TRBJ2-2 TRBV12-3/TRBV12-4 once CASSKGHYTGELFF TGTGCCAGCAGTAAGGGACATTACACCGGGGAGCTGTTTTTT
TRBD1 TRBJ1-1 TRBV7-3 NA CASSHRTGTSNTEAFF TGTGCCAGCAGCCACCGGACAGGGACCTCGAACACTGAAGCTTTCTTT
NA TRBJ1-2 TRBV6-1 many CASSDWTDYGYTF TGTGCCAGCAGTGACTGGACAGATTATGGCTACACCTTC
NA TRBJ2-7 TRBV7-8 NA CASSFSRRTYEQYF TGTGCCAGCAGCTTTAGCAGGAGGACCTACGAGCAATACTTC
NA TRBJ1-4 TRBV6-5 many CASSYGWKGSNEKLFF TGTGCCAGCAGTTACGGCTGGAAGGGGTCTAATGAAAAACTGTTTTTT
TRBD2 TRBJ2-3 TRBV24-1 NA CASSQGLDTDTQYF TGTGCCAGCAGCCAGGGACTAGACACAGATACGCAGTATTTT
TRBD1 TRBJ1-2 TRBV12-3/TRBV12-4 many CASRGTGENYGYTF TGTGCCAGCAGGGGGACAGGGGAGAACTATGGCTACACCTTC
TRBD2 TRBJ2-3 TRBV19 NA CASSETSGRADTQYF TGTGCCAGTAGCGAGACTAGCGGGAGGGCAGATACGCAGTATTTT
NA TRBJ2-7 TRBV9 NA CASSVGSGSYEQYF TGTGCCAGCAGCGTAGGTAGCGGATCCTACGAGCAGTACTTC
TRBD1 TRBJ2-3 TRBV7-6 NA CASSVGQATDTQYF TGTGCCAGCAGCGTTGGACAGGCCACAGATACGCAGTATTTT
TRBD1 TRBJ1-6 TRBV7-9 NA CASKGDSPNSPLHF TGTGCCAGCAAGGGGGACAGTCCGAATTCACCCCTCCACTTT
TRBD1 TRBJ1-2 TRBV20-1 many CSAGQGDYGYTF TGCAGTGCCGGACAGGGCGACTATGGCTACACCTTC
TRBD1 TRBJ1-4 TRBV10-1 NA CASSGDSEKLFF TGCGCCAGCAGCGGGGACAGCGAAAAACTGTTTTTT
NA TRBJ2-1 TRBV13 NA CASSLAPRTGGSHNEQFF TGTGCCAGCAGCTTAGCTCCCCGCACAGGAGGCTCCCACAATGAGCAGTTCTTC
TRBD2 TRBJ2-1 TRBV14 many CASRESGGSSYNEQFF TGTGCCAGCAGGGAAAGCGGGGGGAGCTCCTACAATGAGCAGTTCTTC
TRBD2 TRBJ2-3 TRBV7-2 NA CASSLLAGIPGDTQYF TGTGCCAGCAGCTTGTTAGCGGGGATACCCGGAGATACGCAGTATTTT
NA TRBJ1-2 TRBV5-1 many CASSLARLYGYTF TGCGCCAGCAGCTTGGCCCGGCTTTATGGCTACACCTTC